The text below deals with one T cell receptor beta chain. Its specificity is unknown. The data are from a study of CD8 T cells in ankylosing spondylitis. Study-level points and caveats: Earlier literature documents some of the motif variants in reactive arthritis synovial fluid and blood. A TCR beta motif made of several highly homologous variants seemed typical of ankylosing spondylitis blood.

Quantitative barcoded 5'-RACE was used to prepare TCR beta libraries. Via MiXCR, TCRdb re-called the 5' RACE reads, giving one row per CDR3 protein. Of roughly 700,000 distinct CDR3 sequences in the sample, around 20% were seen once. Germline CDR1 is SGHRS and CDR2 is YFSETQ. There are 16 residues in the CDR3. Deletions cut 7 bases from V and 5 bases from J, with 23 bases between. The sample consisted of blood, either unsorted or a sorted T cell fraction (not recorded which). The receptor was derived from a male donor with ankylosing spondylitis. J is TRBJ2-3 and V is TRBV5-1, with a weak D call TRBD2 (6 bases). Here the CDR3 DNA reads TGCGCCAGCCGTGTCCTTCCGGGGGATAGAGGAGATACGCAGTATTTT. Translating it yields CASRVLPGDRGDTQYF.